In this sample, the clone carrying this TCR beta chain turned up a few times. The antigen remains undetermined. Per germline, CDR1 MNHEY and CDR2 SVGAGI. The V gene end was trimmed by 0 bases and the J gene end by 4 bases; junction bases not matched to a gene: 5. The length of the CDR3 is 15 residues. This entry comes from a study of response to subunit inactivated influenza vaccine. Study findings and constraints: That few new T cells are recruited by each seasonal influenza vaccination was the authors' suggestion.

TCRdb ran MiXCR on the RT-PCR reads and lists one entry per CDR3 protein. The data contain 300,000 to 350,000 distinct CDR3 sequences, about a fifth of them seen just once; the ten biggest clones take up roughly a tenth. This receptor was identified in a man aged 45 to 70 who received an inactivated influenza vaccine. J is TRBJ1-2 and V is TRBV6-5; 7 bases are a match to TRBD1. This specimen was PBMCs from blood, taken about 20 months after vaccination. This CDR3 reads CASSYSMRGLYGYTF. The CDR3 DNA reads as TGTGCCAGCAGTTACTCGATGAGGGGGCTCTATGGCTACACCTTC.